This TCR beta chain is drawn from a study of Tregs in tolerant kidney transplant recipients. General study results and limits: The small number of patients limits these findings pending further validation.

TCRdb's copy holds only in-frame clones and misses some; the assay was immunoSEQ multiplex PCR. The sample consists of some 240,000 clones, about 80% of them appearing once. Unstimulated regulatory T cells (CD4+CD25+CD127-), CD4+CD25- non-regulatory cells, CD4 and CD8 cells were FACS-sorted from thawed PBMCs. J gave up 3 bases and V 0 bases, and 4 bases lay outside the gene matches. CDR1 is SGHRS and CDR2 is YFSETQ in the germline V gene. This CDR3 contains 15 residues. As to this clone: No antigen is known for it.

This TCR was recovered from a human donor in good health. Sequenced input: CD4+ T cells from blood. The V and J genes are TRBV5-1 and TRBJ1-1; 8 bases agree with TRBD1. The CDR3 DNA reads as TGCGCCAGCAGCTTGGCCGGACAGGGTCACACTGAAGCTTTCTTT. Amino acids: CASSLAGQGHTEAFF.